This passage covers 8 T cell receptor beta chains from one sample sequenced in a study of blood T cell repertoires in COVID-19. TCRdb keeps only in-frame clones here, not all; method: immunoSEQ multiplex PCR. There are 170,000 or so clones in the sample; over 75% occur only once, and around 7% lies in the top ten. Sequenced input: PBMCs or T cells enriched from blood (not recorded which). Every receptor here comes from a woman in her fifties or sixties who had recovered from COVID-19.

CDR3 region: CASSQALERSGGGETQYF. Written as DNA, the CDR3 is TGTGCCAGCAGCCAAGCCCTAGAGAGGAGCGGGGGCGGTGAGACCCAGTACTTC. The V call is TRBV14, the J call TRBJ2-5; 8 nucleotides match TRBD2. V lost 1 base and J lost 5; bases outside the gene matches: 15. The CDR3 consists of 18 residues. CDR1 and CDR2 (germline): SGHDN, FVKESK.

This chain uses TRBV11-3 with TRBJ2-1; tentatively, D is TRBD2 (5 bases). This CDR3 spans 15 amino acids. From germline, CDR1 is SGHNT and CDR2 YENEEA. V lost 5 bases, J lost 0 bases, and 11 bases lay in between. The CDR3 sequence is CASSMDSSSYNEQFF. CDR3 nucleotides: TGTGCCAGCAGCATGGACTCTAGCTCCTACAATGAGCAGTTCTTC.

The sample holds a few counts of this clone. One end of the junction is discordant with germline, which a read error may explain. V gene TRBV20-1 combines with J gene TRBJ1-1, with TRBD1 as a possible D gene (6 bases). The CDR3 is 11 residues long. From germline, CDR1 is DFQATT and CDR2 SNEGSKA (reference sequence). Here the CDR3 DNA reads TGCAGTGCTAATCGGGACACTAAAGCTTTCTTT. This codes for CSANRDTKAFF.

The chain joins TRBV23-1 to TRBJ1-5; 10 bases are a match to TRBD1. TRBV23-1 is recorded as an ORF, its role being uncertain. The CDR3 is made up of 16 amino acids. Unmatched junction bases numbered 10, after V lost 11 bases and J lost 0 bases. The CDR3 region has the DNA TGCGCCCGAGACAGGGGGCCCCTTCATAGCAATCAGCCCCAGCATTTT. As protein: CARDRGPLHSNQPQHF.

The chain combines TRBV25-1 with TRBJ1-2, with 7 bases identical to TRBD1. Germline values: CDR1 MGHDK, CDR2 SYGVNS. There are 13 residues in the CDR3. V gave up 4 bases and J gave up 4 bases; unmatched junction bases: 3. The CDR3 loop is CASSVRQGYGYTF. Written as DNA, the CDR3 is TGTGCCAGCAGTGTGAGACAGGGCTATGGCTACACCTTC.

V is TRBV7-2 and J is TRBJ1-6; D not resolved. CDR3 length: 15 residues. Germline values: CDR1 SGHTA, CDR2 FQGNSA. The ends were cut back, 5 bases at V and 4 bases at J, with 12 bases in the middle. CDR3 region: CASSRGPAYNSPLHF. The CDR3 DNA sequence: TGTGCCAGCAGCCGTGGGCCAGCATATAATTCACCCCTCCACTTT. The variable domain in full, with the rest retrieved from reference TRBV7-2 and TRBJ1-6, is GAGVSQSPSNKVTEKGKDVELRCDPISGHTALYWYRQSLGQGLEFLIYFQGNSAPDKSGLPSDRFSAERTGGSVSTLTIQRTQQEDSAVYLCASSRGPAYNSPLHFGNGTRLTVT.

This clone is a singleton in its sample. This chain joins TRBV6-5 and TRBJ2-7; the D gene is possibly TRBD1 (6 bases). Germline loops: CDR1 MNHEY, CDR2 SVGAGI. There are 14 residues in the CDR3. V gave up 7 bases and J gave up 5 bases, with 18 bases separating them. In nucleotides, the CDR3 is TGTGCCAGCACCCGAGCTGGGGGCGCGGACGAGCAGTACTTC. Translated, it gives CASTRAGGADEQYF.

CDR3 sequence (DNA): TGTGCCAGCAGCTATGGGGTCCTAGCAGGTGAGCAGTTCTTC. Protein sequence: CASSYGVLAGEQFF. The V call is TRBV11-3, the J call TRBJ2-1; a weak D match, TRBD2 (5 bases). The V gene's germline CDR1 is SGHNT and CDR2 YENEEA. V lost 4 bases and J 9 bases, leaving 16 bases between the germline ends. There are 14 residues in the CDR3.